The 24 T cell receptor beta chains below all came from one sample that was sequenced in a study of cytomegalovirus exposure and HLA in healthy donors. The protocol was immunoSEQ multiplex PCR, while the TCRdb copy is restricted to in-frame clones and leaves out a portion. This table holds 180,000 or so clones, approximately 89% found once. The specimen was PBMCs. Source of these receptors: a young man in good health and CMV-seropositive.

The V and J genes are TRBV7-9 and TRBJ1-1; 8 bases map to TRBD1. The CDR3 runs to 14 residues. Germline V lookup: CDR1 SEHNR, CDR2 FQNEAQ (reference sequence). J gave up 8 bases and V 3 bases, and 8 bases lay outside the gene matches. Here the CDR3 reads CASSFGDRRQEAFF. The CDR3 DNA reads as TGTGCCAGCAGCTTCGGGGACAGGAGACAGGAAGCTTTCTTT.

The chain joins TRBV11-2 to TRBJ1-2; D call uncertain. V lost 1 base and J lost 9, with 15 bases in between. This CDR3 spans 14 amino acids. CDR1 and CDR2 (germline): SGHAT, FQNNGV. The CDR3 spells CASSLGVEQVRYTF. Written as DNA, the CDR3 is TGTGCCAGCAGCTTAGGGGTCGAGCAGGTTCGCTACACCTTC.

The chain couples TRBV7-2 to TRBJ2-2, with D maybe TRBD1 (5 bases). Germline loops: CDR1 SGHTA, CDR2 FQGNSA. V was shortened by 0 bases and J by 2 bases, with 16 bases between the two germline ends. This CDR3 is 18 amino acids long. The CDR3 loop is CASSLADIWTVNTGELFF. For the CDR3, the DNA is TGTGCCAGCAGCTTAGCGGACATCTGGACGGTAAACACCGGGGAGCTGTTTTTT.

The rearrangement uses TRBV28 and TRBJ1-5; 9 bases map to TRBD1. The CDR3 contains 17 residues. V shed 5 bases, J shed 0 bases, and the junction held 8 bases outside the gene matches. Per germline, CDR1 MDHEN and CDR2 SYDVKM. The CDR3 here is CASSPTGGIYSNQPQHF. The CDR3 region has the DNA TGTGCCAGCAGTCCGACAGGGGGAATATATAGCAATCAGCCCCAGCATTTT.

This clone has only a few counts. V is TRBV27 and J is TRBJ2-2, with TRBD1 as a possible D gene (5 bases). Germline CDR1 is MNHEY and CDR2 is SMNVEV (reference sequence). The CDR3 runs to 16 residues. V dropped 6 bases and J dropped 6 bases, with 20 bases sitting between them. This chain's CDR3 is CASSYLPRQTPGELFF. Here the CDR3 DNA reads TGTGCCAGCAGCTACCTCCCCCGACAGACTCCCGGGGAGCTGTTTTTT.

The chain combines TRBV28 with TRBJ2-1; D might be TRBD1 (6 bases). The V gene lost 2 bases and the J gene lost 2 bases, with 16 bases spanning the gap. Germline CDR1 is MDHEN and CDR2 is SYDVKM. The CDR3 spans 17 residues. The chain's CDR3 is CASSLLVAPGAYNEQFF. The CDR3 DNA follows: TGTGCCAGCAGTTTACTGGTAGCGCCAGGGGCCTACAATGAGCAGTTCTTC.

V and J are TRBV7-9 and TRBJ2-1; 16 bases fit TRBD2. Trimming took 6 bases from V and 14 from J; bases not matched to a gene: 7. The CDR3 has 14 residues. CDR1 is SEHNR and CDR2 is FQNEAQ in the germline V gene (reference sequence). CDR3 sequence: CASRGTSGGAPEFF. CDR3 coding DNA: TGTGCCAGCAGGGGGACTAGCGGGGGGGCCCCGGAGTTCTTC.

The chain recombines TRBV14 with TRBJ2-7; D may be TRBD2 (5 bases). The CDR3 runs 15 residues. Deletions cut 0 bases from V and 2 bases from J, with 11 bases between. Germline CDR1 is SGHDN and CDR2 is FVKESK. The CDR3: CASSQDGGLAYEQYF. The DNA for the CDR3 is TGTGCCAGCAGCCAAGACGGCGGGTTAGCCTACGAGCAGTACTTC.

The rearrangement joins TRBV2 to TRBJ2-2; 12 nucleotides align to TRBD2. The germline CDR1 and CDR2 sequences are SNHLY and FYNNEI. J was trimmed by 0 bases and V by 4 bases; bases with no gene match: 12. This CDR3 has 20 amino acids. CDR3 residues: CASSAERLAGANPNTGELFF. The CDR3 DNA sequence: TGTGCCAGCAGTGCAGAGAGACTAGCGGGGGCTAATCCGAACACCGGGGAGCTGTTTTTT.

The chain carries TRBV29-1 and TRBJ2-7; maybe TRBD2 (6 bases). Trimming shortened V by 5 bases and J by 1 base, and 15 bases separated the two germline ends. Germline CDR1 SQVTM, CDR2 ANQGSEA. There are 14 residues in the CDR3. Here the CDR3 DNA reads TGCAGCGTTTTAGGCGGGGCCCAGTCCTACGAGCAGTACTTC. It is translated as CSVLGGAQSYEQYF.

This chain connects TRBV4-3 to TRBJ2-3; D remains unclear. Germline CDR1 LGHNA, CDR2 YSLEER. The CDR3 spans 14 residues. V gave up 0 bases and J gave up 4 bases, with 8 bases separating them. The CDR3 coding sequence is TGCGCCAGCAGCCAAGATGGTGGGCCAGATACGCAGTATTTT. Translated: CASSQDGGPDTQYF.

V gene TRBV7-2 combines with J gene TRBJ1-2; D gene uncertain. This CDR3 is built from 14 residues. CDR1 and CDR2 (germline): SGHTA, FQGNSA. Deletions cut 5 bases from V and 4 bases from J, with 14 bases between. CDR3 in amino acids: CASSPHEGPYGYTF. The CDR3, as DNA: TGTGCCAGCAGCCCCCACGAGGGCCCCTATGGCTACACCTTC.

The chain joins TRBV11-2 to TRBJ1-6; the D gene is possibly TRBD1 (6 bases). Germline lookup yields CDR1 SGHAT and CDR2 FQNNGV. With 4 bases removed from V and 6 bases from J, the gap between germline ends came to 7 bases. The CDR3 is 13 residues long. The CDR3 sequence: CASSSQGNSPLHF. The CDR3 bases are TGTGCCAGCAGCTCACAGGGTAATTCACCCCTCCACTTT.

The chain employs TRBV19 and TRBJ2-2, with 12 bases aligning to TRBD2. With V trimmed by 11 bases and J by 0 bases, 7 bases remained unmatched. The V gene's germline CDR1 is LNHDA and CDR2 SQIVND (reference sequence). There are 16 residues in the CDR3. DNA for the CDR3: TGTGCCTCAAGACTAGCGGGAGCATCGAACACCGGGGAGCTGTTTTTT. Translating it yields CASRLAGASNTGELFF.

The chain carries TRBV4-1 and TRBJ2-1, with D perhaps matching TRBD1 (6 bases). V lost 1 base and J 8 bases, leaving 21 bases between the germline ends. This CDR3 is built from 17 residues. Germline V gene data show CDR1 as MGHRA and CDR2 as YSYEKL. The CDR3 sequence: CASSQGRTGLRRDEQFF. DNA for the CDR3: TGCGCCAGCAGCCAAGGGCGTACAGGGCTACGAAGGGATGAGCAGTTCTTC.

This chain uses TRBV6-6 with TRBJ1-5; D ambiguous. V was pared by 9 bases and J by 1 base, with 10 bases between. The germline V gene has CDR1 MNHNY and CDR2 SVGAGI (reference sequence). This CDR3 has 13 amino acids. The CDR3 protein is CASFGRSNQPQHF. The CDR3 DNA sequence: TGTGCCAGTTTCGGGAGAAGCAATCAGCCCCAGCATTTT.

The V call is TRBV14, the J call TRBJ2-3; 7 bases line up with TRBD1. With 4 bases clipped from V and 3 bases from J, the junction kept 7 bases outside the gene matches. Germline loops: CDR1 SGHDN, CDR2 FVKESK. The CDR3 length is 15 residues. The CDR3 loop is CASSPTGMGTDTQYF. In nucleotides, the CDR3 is TGTGCCAGCAGCCCGACAGGGATGGGGACAGATACGCAGTATTTT.

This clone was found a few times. The DNA for the CDR3 is TGTGCCAGCAGACTCGGTCAGGGGAGCGAGACCCAGTACTTC. Translation gives CASRLGQGSETQYF. The chain has TRBV7-9 and TRBJ2-5, with a possible D match to TRBD1 (6 bases). This CDR3 is built from 14 residues. Germline assignment: CDR1 SEHNR and CDR2 FQNEAQ (reference sequence). Deletions cut 6 bases from V and 5 bases from J, with 16 bases between.

Here the CDR3 reads CASSLGEAGELFF. The CDR3 nucleotides read TGCGCCAGCAGCTTGGGGGAGGCCGGGGAGCTGTTTTTT. The gene calls are TRBV5-1 and TRBJ2-2; TRBD2 might be the D (6 bases). The V and J ends lost 0 bases and 6 bases respectively, with 6 bases between them. Germline values: CDR1 SGHRS, CDR2 YFSETQ. The CDR3 consists of 13 residues.

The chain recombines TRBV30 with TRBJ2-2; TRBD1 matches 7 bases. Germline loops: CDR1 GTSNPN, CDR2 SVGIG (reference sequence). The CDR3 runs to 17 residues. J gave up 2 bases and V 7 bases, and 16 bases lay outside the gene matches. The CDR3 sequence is CAYATNRGHVNTGELFF. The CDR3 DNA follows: TGTGCCTACGCCACTAACAGGGGACACGTAAACACCGGGGAGCTGTTTTTT.

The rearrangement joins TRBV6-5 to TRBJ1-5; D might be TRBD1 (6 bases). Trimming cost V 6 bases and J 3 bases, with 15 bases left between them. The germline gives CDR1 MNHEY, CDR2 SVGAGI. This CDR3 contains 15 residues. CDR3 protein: CASRGAGGANQPQHF. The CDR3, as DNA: TGTGCCAGCAGAGGGGCGGGGGGGGCCAATCAGCCCCAGCATTTT.

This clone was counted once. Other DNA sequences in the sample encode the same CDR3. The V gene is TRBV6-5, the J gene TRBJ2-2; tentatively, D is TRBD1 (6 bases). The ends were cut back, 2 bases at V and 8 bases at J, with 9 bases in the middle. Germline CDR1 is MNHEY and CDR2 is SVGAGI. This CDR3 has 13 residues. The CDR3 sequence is CASSYTGTGELFF. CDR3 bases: TGTGCCAGCAGTTACACCGGGACAGGGGAGCTGTTTTTT.

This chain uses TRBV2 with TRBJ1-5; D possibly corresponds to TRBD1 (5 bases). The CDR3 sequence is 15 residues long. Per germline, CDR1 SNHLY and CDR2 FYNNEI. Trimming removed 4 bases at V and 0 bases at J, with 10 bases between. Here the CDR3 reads CASSGGPPSNQPQHF. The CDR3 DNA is TGTGCCAGCAGTGGGGGCCCACCTAGCAATCAGCCCCAGCATTTT.

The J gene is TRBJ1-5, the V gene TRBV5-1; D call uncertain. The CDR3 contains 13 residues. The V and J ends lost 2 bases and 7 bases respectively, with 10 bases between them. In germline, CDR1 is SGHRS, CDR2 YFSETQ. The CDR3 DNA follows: TGCGCCAGCAGCTTATCGGGTTCGCAGCCCCAGCATTTT. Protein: CASSLSGSQPQHF. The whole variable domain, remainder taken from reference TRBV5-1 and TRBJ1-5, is KAGVTQTPRYLIKTRGQQVTLSCSPISGHRSVSWYQQTPGQGLQFLFEYFSETQRNKGNFPGRFSGRQFSNSRSEMNVSTLELGDSALYLCASSLSGSQPQHFGDGTRLSIL.